A single sample is the source of the 30 T cell receptor beta chains below, sequenced in a study of cytomegalovirus exposure and HLA in healthy donors. A multiplex PCR was run with 60 Vbeta primers and 13 Jbeta primers. The method was immunoSEQ multiplex PCR; TCRdb's version includes in-frame clones alone and lacks a portion of them. The sample lists more than 100,000 clones; about 75% were seen once. Material: PBMCs. These receptors were obtained from a man aged 55 to 70 in good health and CMV-seropositive.

V usage is TRBV5-1 and J usage is TRBJ2-5; 8 positions agree with TRBD2. The CDR3 spans 17 residues. J gave up 4 bases and V 0 bases, and 11 bases lay outside the gene matches. Germline CDR1 and CDR2: SGHRS and YFSETQ. Here the CDR3 DNA reads TGCGCCAGCAGCTTGGCCCTCACAAGCGGGGGTGGAGAGACCCAGTACTTC. Amino acids: CASSLALTSGGGETQYF.

This chain uses TRBV9 with TRBJ2-1; 9 nucleotides line up with TRBD1. V lost 4 bases and J lost 9; bases outside the gene matches: 5. Germline CDR1 reads SGDLS; CDR2 reads YYNGEE. There are 13 residues in the CDR3. CDR3 bases: TGTGCCAGCAGCCCCACAGGGGGCAGTGAGCAGTTCTTC. This sequence encodes CASSPTGGSEQFF.

A single count supports this clone. This chain links TRBV7-2 with TRBJ2-3; TRBD2 agrees at 11 bases. Germline V lookup: CDR1 SGHTA, CDR2 FQGNSA. The V segment lost 3 bases and the J segment 1 base; nucleotides outside the gene matches: 3. CDR3 length: 16 residues. The CDR3 region is CASSFTSGSGTDTQYF. CDR3 coding DNA: TGTGCCAGCAGCTTCACTAGCGGGAGCGGCACAGATACGCAGTATTTT.

The gene calls are TRBV19 and TRBJ2-7; 7 bases fit TRBD1. The V segment lost 5 bases and the J segment 3 bases; nucleotides outside the gene matches: 7. The CDR3 extends over 14 amino acids. CDR1 LNHDA and CDR2 SQIVND come from the germline V gene (reference sequence). CDR3 sequence reads: CASSLRDSYYEQYF. CDR3 nucleotide sequence: TGTGCCAGTAGTCTCCGGGACAGTTACTACGAGCAGTACTTC.

This clone was observed once. This chain joins TRBV2 and TRBJ2-3; possibly TRBD1 for D (5 bases). Germline V lookup: CDR1 SNHLY, CDR2 FYNNEI. The CDR3 covers 12 residues. Trimming shortened V by 7 bases and J by 1 base, and 6 bases separated the two germline ends. Here the CDR3 reads CASTRGTDTQYF. CDR3 bases: TGTGCCAGCACCAGGGGCACAGATACGCAGTATTTT.

This clone occurred a few times. This chain links TRBV7-9 with TRBJ2-1; a weak D match, TRBD2 (5 bases). There are 14 residues in the CDR3. The germline V and J ends were trimmed by 5 bases and 6 bases, with 14 bases remaining between them. CDR1 is SEHNR, CDR2 FQNEAQ, per germline (reference sequence). CDR3 coding DNA: TGTGCCAGCAGCGCCCGGGGTAATGGCAATGAGCAGTTCTTC. Protein product: CASSARGNGNEQFF.

The chain employs TRBV25-1 and TRBJ2-7, with D perhaps matching TRBD1 (5 bases). Trimming stripped 2 bases from V and 0 bases from J, with 17 bases between. Germline loops: CDR1 MGHDK, CDR2 SYGVNS. This CDR3 region has 17 residues. CDR3 in amino acids: CASSEGFGRAHSYEQYF. CDR3 in DNA: TGTGCCAGCAGTGAAGGCTTCGGCAGGGCCCACTCCTACGAGCAGTACTTC.

This clone was seen only once. The rearrangement uses TRBV14 and TRBJ2-1; no clear D gene. Germline CDR1 SGHDN, CDR2 FVKESK. V dropped 4 bases and J dropped 7 bases, with 11 bases sitting between them. CDR3 length equals 13 residues. Written as DNA, the CDR3 is TGTGCCAGCAGCCTCAACGGAGTGAATGAGCAGTTCTTC. It encodes CASSLNGVNEQFF.

The genes are TRBV5-1 and TRBJ2-5, with D possibly TRBD1 on 6 matching bases. Germline V lookup: CDR1 SGHRS, CDR2 YFSETQ. This CDR3 is 13 amino acids long. The V end was cut by 6 bases, the J end by 0 bases, with 9 bases between. CDR3 sequence (DNA): TGCGCCAGCATCGGGGACAACCAAGAGACCCAGTACTTC. Its protein product is CASIGDNQETQYF.

The rearrangement joins TRBV5-1 to TRBJ2-1; a possible D gene is TRBD2 (6 bases). The V and J ends lost 3 bases and 10 bases respectively, with 14 bases between them. The germline V gene has CDR1 SGHRS and CDR2 YFSETQ. The CDR3 extends over 13 amino acids. The CDR3 DNA follows: TGCGCCAGCAGCTCTGGACCGGAGGGGGAGCAGTTCTTC. Its protein product is CASSSGPEGEQFF.

This clone was seen more than once but under ten times. The chain joins TRBV23-1 to TRBJ2-5, with D perhaps matching TRBD1 (5 bases). TRBV23-1 has ORF status, its function being uncertain. The CDR3 is 17 amino acids. Deletions cut 4 bases from V and 2 bases from J, with 20 bases between. The CDR3 DNA sequence: TGCGCCAGCAGTCTATCCCATCCAGGGCCCCCACAAGAGACCCAGTACTTC. This codes for CASSLSHPGPPQETQYF.

This clone came up a few times. V gene TRBV7-9 combines with J gene TRBJ2-1, with 9 positions matching TRBD1. Trimming at V came to 0 bases and at J to 9 bases, leaving 15 bases not matched to a gene. There are 18 residues in the CDR3. CDR1 and CDR2 from the germline V gene are SEHNR and FQNEAQ (reference sequence). This chain's CDR3 is CASSLALSGTGSSVEQFF. CDR3 sequence (DNA): TGTGCCAGCAGCTTAGCCCTGTCTGGGACAGGGTCCTCCGTTGAGCAGTTCTTC.

A few counts support this clone. This chain uses TRBV12-5 with TRBJ2-7; 7 bases are a match to TRBD1. The V gene's germline CDR1 is LGHNT and CDR2 FRNRAP. Losses at the gene ends were 4 bases for V and 3 bases for J; bases not matched to a gene: 9. The CDR3 consists of 15 residues. CDR3 nucleotide sequence: TGTGCTAGTGGTTCGGACAGGCTAGGTTTCTACGAGCAGTACTTC. Amino acid sequence: CASGSDRLGFYEQYF.

This chain links TRBV18 with TRBJ2-3; 9 bases are shared with TRBD2. CDR1 and CDR2 (germline): KGHSH, LQKENI. The CDR3 sequence is 18 residues long. V lost 2 bases, J lost 2 bases, and 11 bases stayed unmatched. The CDR3 loop is CASSPRISGSSHTDTQYF. CDR3 in DNA: TGTGCCAGCTCACCAAGAATTAGCGGGAGTTCCCACACAGATACGCAGTATTTT.

The chain links TRBV11-3 to TRBJ2-3; 9 nucleotides match TRBD1. The V segment lost 1 base and the J segment 3 bases; nucleotides outside the gene matches: 2. This CDR3 contains 15 residues. Germline values: CDR1 SGHNT, CDR2 YENEEA. As DNA, the CDR3 is TGTGCCAGCAGCTTAGGACAGGGGGAAACAGATACGCAGTATTTT. Residues: CASSLGQGETDTQYF.

This sequence joins TRBV7-3 and TRBJ2-1, with 10 positions matching TRBD1. The CDR3 has 14 residues. Germline CDR1 SGHTA, CDR2 FQGTGA. With 5 bases clipped from V and 15 bases from J, the junction kept 13 bases outside the gene matches. The CDR3 DNA sequence: TGTGCCAGCAGCCACGATACCGGGACAGGGGATATGTTCTTC. Its translation is CASSHDTGTGDMFF. The variable domain in full, completed from reference TRBV7-3 and TRBJ2-1, reads GAGVSQTPSNKVTEKGKYVELRCDPISGHTALYWYRQSLGQGPEFLIYFQGTGAADDSGLPNDRFFAVRPEGSVSTLKIQRTERGDSAVYLCASSHDTGTGDMFFGPGTRLTVL.

The V gene is TRBV6-1, the J gene TRBJ2-2, with D possibly being TRBD2 (5 bases). CDR3 length equals 16 residues. From germline, CDR1 is MNHNS and CDR2 SASEGT. The V gene lost 4 bases and the J gene lost 7 bases, with 19 bases spanning the gap. CDR3 sequence (DNA): TGTGCCAGCAGTGGAAGGACTGCCCTTGGATTCGGGGAGCTGTTTTTT. This gives the protein CASSGRTALGFGELFF.

The V call is TRBV5-1, the J call TRBJ1-5, with no clear D. This CDR3 has 13 amino acids. The V gene lost 4 bases and the J gene lost 3 bases, with 8 bases spanning the gap. Germline values: CDR1 SGHRS, CDR2 YFSETQ. The CDR3 DNA is TGCGCCAGCAGCCCGTTCCTCAATCAGCCCCAGCATTTT. It yields the protein CASSPFLNQPQHF.

The gene calls are TRBV5-1 and TRBJ2-3, with 7 bases identical to TRBD1. Germline CDR1 and CDR2: SGHRS and YFSETQ. The CDR3 covers 15 residues. The V gene end was trimmed by 4 bases and the J gene end by 3 bases; junction bases not matched to a gene: 8. The CDR3: CASSRKTGSTDTQYF. CDR3 DNA sequence: TGCGCCAGCAGCCGCAAGACAGGGTCAACAGATACGCAGTATTTT.

The chain carries TRBV10-3 and TRBJ2-7; TRBD1 agrees at 7 bases. Germline trimming cut 9 bases from V and 2 bases from J; bases unmatched to any gene: 7. Germline V lookup: CDR1 ENHRY, CDR2 SYGVKD. The CDR3 has 13 amino acids. CDR3 in amino acids: CAISRDRPYEQYF. The CDR3 nucleotides are TGTGCCATTAGCCGGGACAGACCCTACGAGCAGTACTTC.

This rearrangement joins TRBV10-3 to TRBJ1-2; D ambiguous. Trimming took 0 bases from V and 6 from J, leaving 14 bases between them. The CDR3 runs 15 residues. CDR1 is ENHRY, CDR2 SYGVKD, per germline. Written as DNA, the CDR3 is TGTGCCATCAGTGAGTCGAGTGGGGAGGCGGATGGCTACACCTTC. It encodes CAISESSGEADGYTF.

Here the CDR3 DNA reads TGTGCCATCAGTGAGTCGGTCAGGGCAGAGACCCAGTACTTC. Its protein product is CAISESVRAETQYF. The chain employs TRBV10-3 and TRBJ2-5; tentative D call: TRBD1 (5 bases). The germline CDR1 and CDR2 sequences are ENHRY and SYGVKD. This CDR3 has 14 residues. The ends were cut back, 0 bases at V and 4 bases at J, with 9 bases in the middle.

V usage is TRBV28 and J usage is TRBJ2-5; 7 nucleotides agree with TRBD1. After removal of 6 bases from V and 5 bases from J, the junction contained 6 bases not matched to a gene. The CDR3 runs 13 residues. Germline CDR1 reads MDHEN; CDR2 reads SYDVKM. In nucleotides, the CDR3 is TGTGCCAGCAGCCCAGGGGGTATTGAGACCCAGTACTTC. This codes for CASSPGGIETQYF.

This clone has just one count. The chain uses TRBV23-1 and TRBJ1-1; the match to TRBD1 covers 8 bases. TRBV23-1 is sorted into the ORF group, with uncertain function. Trimming at V came to 2 bases and at J to 3 bases, leaving 17 bases not matched to a gene. This CDR3 contains 19 residues. The CDR3 loop reads CASSQPRVPKTGDDTEAFF. CDR3 coding DNA: TGCGCCAGCAGTCAACCTCGCGTTCCTAAGACAGGGGACGACACTGAAGCTTTCTTT.

The chain links TRBV11-3 to TRBJ2-3, with 7 nucleotides matching TRBD1. Per germline, CDR1 SGHNT and CDR2 YENEEA. The ends lost 1 base at V and 11 bases at J; junction bases unmatched: 6. There are 13 residues in the CDR3. This CDR3 reads CASSLGSDRVQYF. CDR3 nucleotides: TGTGCCAGCAGCTTAGGATCTGACAGGGTGCAGTATTTT.

The chain is built from TRBV27 and TRBJ1-1; TRBD1 is a possible D gene (6 bases). Germline V lookup: CDR1 MNHEY, CDR2 SMNVEV (reference sequence). The V end was cut by 6 bases, the J end by 4 bases, with 15 bases between. This CDR3 contains 14 residues. The CDR3, as DNA: TGTGCCAGCAGCCCCCAGGGCAGGGGCACTGAAGCTTTCTTT. Its protein is CASSPQGRGTEAFF.

The rearrangement joins TRBV12-5 to TRBJ1-4; D uncertain. V dropped 5 bases and J dropped 3 bases, with 10 bases sitting between them. CDR3 length: 14 amino acids. The germline CDR1 and CDR2 sequences are LGHNT and FRNRAP. CDR3 bases: TGTGCTAGTGGTCGGGTCTCTTCTAATGAAAAACTGTTTTTT. Its protein product is CASGRVSSNEKLFF.

The chain recombines TRBV6-6 with TRBJ2-5; 12 nucleotides agree with TRBD1. The CDR3 is 16 amino acids. Germline V lookup: CDR1 MNHNY, CDR2 SVGAGI (reference sequence). V lost 8 bases and J lost 6; bases outside the gene matches: 13. The CDR3 loop reads CASEAARDRGQQTQYF. The CDR3 DNA sequence: TGTGCCAGCGAAGCTGCCAGGGACAGGGGGCAACAGACCCAGTACTTC.

Within the sample, this clone is large. This chain links TRBV5-6 with TRBJ2-1, with D perhaps TRBD1 (6 bases). The germline V gene has CDR1 SGHDT and CDR2 YYEEEE. This CDR3 region has 14 residues. The germline V and J ends were trimmed by 3 bases and 8 bases, with 15 bases remaining between them. CDR3 loop: CASSWTEQPYEQFF. The CDR3 DNA follows: TGTGCCAGCAGCTGGACAGAACAACCGTATGAGCAGTTCTTC. Looking up the rest from reference TRBV5-6 and TRBJ2-1 gives the full variable domain: DAGVTQSPTHLIKTRGQQVTLRCSPKSGHDTVSWYQQALGQGPQFIFQYYEEEERQRGNFPDRFSGHQFPNYSSELNVNALLLGDSALYLCASSWTEQPYEQFFGPGTRLTVL.

The J gene is TRBJ1-2, the V gene TRBV5-1; a possible D gene is TRBD1 (6 bases). V lost 0 bases and J 6 bases, leaving 9 bases between the germline ends. Germline loops: CDR1 SGHRS, CDR2 YFSETQ. The CDR3 sequence is 13 residues long. CDR3 protein: CASSLATGNGYTF. In nucleotides, the CDR3 is TGCGCCAGCAGCTTGGCTACAGGGAATGGCTACACCTTC.